The present TCR beta chain was sequenced within a study of CD8+ T cells in alopecia areata. Whole-study results and caveats: In blood and scalp, many expanded lesional clones persisted during tofacitinib.

Comments on this clone: Its antigen is undetermined.

Extracted from the samples, RNA was reverse transcribed into cDNA to serve as the sequencing template. This table comes from immunoSEQ multiplex PCR, and its TCRdb copy is limited to in-frame clones, with some not included. In the table there are 150,000 or so clones, 45% to 60% of which are singletons. Specified treatment: oral pan-JAK inhibitor, 5-10 mg twice daily. Peripheral blood samples and lesional scalp punch biopsies were obtained from alopecia areata patients. CD4+ and CD8+ T cells were sorted from PBMCs stained for CD3, CD4 and CD8. The germline V gene encodes CDR1 SGHRS and CDR2 YFSETQ. Trimming pared 4 bases from V and 2 bases from J, leaving 18 bases between. The CDR3 is 16 residues long.

The specimen was CD8+ T cells sorted from blood, collected at week 4, from a patient treated with tofacitinib. The receptor's source is a human donor with alopecia areata. V usage is TRBV5-1 and J usage is TRBJ2-5; perhaps TRBD1 as D (7 bases). CDR3 sequence (DNA): TGCGCCAGCAGCAGGGACTGGACAGGTCGACAAGAGACCCAGTACTTC. Its protein product is CASSRDWTGRQETQYF.